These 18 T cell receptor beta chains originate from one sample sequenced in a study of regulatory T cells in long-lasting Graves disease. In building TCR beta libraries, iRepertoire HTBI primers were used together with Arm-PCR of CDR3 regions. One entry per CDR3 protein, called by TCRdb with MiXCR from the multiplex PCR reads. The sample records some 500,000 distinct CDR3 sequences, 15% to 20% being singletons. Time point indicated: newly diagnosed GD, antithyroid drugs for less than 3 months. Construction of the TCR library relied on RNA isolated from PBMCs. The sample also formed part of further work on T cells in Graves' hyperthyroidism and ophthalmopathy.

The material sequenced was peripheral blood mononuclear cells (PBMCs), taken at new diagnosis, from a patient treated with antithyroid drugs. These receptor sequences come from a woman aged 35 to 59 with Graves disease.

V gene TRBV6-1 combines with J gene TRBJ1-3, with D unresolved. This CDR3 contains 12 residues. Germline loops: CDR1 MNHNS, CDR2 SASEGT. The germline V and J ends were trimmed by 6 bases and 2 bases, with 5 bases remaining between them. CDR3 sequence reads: CASRTPGNTIYF. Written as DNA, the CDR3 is TGTGCCAGCAGGACACCTGGAAACACCATATATTTT.

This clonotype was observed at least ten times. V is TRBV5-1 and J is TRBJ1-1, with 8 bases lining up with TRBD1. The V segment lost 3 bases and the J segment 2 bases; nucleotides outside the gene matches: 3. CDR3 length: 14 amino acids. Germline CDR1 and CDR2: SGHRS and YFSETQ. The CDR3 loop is CASSYRGGNTEAFF. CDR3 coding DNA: TGCGCCAGCAGCTACAGGGGGGGAAACACTGAAGCTTTCTTT.

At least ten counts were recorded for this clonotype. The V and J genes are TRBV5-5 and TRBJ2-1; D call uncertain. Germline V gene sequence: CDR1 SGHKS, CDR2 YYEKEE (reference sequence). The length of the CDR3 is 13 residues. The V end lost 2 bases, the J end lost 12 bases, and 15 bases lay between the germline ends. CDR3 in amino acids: CASSLALRLGQFF. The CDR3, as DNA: TGTGCCAGCAGCTTAGCTCTCCGATTGGGGCAGTTCTTC.

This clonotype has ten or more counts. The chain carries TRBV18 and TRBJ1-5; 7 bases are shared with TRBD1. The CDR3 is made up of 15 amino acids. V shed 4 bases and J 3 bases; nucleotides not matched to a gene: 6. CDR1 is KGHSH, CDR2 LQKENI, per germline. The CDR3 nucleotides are TGTGCCAGCTCACAGGGACAGCTAGTCAATCAGCCCCAGCATTTT. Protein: CASSQGQLVNQPQHF.

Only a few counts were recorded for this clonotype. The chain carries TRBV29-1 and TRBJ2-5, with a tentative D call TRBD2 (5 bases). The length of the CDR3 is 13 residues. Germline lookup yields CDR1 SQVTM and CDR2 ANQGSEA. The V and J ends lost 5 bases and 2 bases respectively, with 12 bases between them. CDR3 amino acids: CSVNGRGQETQYF. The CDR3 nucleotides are TGCAGCGTTAACGGACGGGGACAAGAGACCCAGTACTTC.

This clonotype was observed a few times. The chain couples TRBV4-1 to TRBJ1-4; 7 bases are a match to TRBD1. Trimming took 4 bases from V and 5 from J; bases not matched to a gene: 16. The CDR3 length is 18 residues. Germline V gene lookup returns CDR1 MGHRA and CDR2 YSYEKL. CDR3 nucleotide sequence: TGCGCCAGCAGCCTCACAGCGGGACAGATCCTTCTGAATGAAAAACTGTTTTTT. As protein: CASSLTAGQILLNEKLFF.

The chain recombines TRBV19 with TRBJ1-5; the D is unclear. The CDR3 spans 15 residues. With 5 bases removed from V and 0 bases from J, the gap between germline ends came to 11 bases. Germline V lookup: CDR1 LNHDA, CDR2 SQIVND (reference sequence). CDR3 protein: CASSPSLNSNQPQHF. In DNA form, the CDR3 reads TGTGCCAGTAGTCCATCCCTGAATAGCAATCAGCCCCAGCATTTT.

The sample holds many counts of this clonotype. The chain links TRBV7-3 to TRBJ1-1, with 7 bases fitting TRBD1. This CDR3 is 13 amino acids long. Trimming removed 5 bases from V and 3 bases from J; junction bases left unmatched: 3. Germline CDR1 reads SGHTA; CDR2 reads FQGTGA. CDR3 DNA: TGTGCCAGCAGCCCGACAGGGTACACTGAAGCTTTCTTT. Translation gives CASSPTGYTEAFF. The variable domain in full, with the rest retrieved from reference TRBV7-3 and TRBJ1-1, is GAGVSQTPSNKVTEKGKYVELRCDPISGHTALYWYRQSLGQGPEFLIYFQGTGAADDSGLPNDRFFAVRPEGSVSTLKIQRTERGDSAVYLCASSPTGYTEAFFGQGTRLTVV.

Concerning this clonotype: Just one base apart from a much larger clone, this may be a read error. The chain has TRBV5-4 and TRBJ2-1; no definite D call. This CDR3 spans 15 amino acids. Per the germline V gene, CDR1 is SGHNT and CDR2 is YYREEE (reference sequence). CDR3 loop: CASSLPTSSYNGQFF. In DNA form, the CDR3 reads TGTGCCAGCAGCCTACCGACAAGCTCCTACAATGGGCAGTTCTTC.

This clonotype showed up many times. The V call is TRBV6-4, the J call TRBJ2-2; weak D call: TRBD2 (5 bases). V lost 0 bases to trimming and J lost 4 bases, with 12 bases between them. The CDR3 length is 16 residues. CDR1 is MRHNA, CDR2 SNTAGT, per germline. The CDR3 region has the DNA TGTGCCAGCAGTGACTCGACGTATAGCGTCACCGGGGAGCTGTTTTTT. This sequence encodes CASSDSTYSVTGELFF.

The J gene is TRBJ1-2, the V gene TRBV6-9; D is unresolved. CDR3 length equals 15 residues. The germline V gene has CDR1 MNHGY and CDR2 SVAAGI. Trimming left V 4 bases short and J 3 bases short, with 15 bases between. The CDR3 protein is CASSSVAENHYGYTF. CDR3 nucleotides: TGTGCCAGCAGTTCAGTGGCAGAGAATCACTATGGCTACACCTTC.

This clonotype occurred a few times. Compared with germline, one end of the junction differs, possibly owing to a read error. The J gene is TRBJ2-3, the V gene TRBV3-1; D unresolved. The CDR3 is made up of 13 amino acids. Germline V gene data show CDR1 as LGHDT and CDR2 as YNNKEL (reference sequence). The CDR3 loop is CVSQLGFTDTQYF. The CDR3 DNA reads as TGTGTCAGCCAACTGGGGTTCACAGATACGCAGTATTTT.

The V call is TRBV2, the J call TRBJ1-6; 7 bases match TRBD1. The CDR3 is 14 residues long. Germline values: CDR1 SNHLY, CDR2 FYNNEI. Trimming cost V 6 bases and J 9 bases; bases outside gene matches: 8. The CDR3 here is CASRRQGSPSPLHF. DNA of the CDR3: TGTGCCAGCAGGAGACAGGGATCTCCTTCACCCCTCCACTTT.

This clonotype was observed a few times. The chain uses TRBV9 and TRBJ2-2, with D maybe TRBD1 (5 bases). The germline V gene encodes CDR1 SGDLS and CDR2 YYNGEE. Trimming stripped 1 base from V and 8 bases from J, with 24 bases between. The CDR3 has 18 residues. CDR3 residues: CASSVSEPVAGRAGELFF. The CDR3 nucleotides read TGTGCCAGCAGCGTAAGTGAGCCGGTGGCAGGGCGTGCAGGGGAGCTGTTTTTT.

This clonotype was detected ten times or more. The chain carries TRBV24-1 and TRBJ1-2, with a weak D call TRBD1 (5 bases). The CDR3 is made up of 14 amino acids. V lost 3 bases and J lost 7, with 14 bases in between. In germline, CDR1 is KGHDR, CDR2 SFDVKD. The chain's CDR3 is CATSDHDSLGGYTF. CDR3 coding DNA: TGTGCCACCAGTGATCATGACAGTCTAGGTGGCTACACCTTC.

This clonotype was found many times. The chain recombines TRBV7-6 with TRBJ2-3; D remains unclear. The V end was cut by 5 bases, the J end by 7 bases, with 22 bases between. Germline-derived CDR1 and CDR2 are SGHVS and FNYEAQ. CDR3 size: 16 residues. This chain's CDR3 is CASSLNGPETLNTQYF. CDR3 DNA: TGTGCCAGCAGCCTAAACGGACCCGAAACCCTAAATACGCAGTATTTT.

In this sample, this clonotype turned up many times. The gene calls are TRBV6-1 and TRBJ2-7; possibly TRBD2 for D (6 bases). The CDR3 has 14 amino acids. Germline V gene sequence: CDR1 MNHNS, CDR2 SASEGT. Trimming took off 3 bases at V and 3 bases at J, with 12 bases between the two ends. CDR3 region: CASSDMEGGYEQYF. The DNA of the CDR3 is TGTGCCAGCAGTGATATGGAGGGAGGCTACGAGCAGTACTTC.

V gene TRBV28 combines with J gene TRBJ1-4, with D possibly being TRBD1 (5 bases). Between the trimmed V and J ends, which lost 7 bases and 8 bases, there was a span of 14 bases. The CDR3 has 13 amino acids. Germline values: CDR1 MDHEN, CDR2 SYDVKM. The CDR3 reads CASMGPGTEKLFF. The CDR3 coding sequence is TGTGCCAGCATGGGACCGGGAACCGAAAAACTGTTTTTT.